Presented here are 30 T cell receptor beta chains from one specimen sequenced in a study of T cells in women clearing cervical HPV infection. Clones were read by immunoSEQ multiplex PCR, and TCRdb kept only the in-frame ones, dropping some. Across tens of thousands of clones, the top ten clones capture 3.5% of the sample. The sample was blood buffy coat. Source of these receptors: a woman between 18 and 75 years old with a cervical HPV16 infection that either progressed to CIN3+ or cleared (not recorded which).

In the case of this clone: The DNA ends 3 residues before the CDR3 does, and the rest of the CDR3 is filled in from the germline J gene. The chain carries TRBV18 and TRBJ2-7; D call uncertain. The germline V and J ends were trimmed by 1 base and 6 bases, with 7 bases remaining between them. Germline V CDR1 and CDR2: KGHSH, LQKENI. The CDR3 loop spans 12 amino acids. The sequenced CDR3 bases are TGTGCCAGCTCACCACAAGGTACCGAG. Encoded protein: CASSPQGTE. The full CDR3 protein reads CASSPQGTEQYF. Variable domain in full (rest from reference TRBV18 and TRBJ2-7): NAGVMQNPRHLVRRRGQEARLRCSPMKGHSHVYWYRQLPEEGLKFMVYLQKENIIDESGMPKERFSAEFPKEGPSILRIQQVVRGDSAAYFCASSPQGTEQYFGPGTRLTVT.

Concerning this clone: The read ends 3 residues before the CDR3 terminus; that terminus is restored from the germline J gene. V is TRBV20-1 and J is TRBJ2-2, with 13 bases fitting TRBD2. Germline CDR1 DFQATT, CDR2 SNEGSKA (reference sequence). This CDR3 region has 16 residues. The ends lost 6 bases at V and 5 bases at J; junction bases unmatched: 9. CDR3 in amino acids: CSALDGLAGDTGELFF. CDR3 bases read: TGCAGTGCCCTTGACGGACTAGCGGGAGATACCGGGGAG.

On this clone itself: The read is 3 residues too short to cover the CDR3 end, so that end is filled in from the germline J gene. J is TRBJ2-4 and V is TRBV20-1, with 9 bases lining up with TRBD1. CDR1 and CDR2 (germline): DFQATT, SNEGSKA (reference sequence). V dropped 3 bases and J dropped 0; count of bases not matched to a gene: 9. The CDR3 has 17 residues. CDR3 protein: CSARSGTGLIAKNIQYF. CDR3 bases read: TGCAGTGCTAGGTCCGGGACAGGGCTCATAGCCAAAAACATT.

In the case of this clone: The CDR3 end falls 3 residues outside the read, so it is completed with the germline J gene. The J gene is TRBJ2-2, the V gene TRBV4-2; D perhaps matches TRBD1 (5 bases). Germline loops: CDR1 LGHNA, CDR2 YNFKEQ. This CDR3 comprises 15 residues. V was clipped by 0 bases and J by 1 base, with 6 bases between them. CDR3 amino acids: CASSQEGENTGELFF. CDR3 DNA (partial): TGTGCCAGCAGCCAAGAAGGGGAGAACACCGGGGAG.

The sequenced part of the CDR3 DNA is TGTGCCAGCAGTGATCCTACGGGTTCCTACGAG. This encodes CASSDPTGSYE. In full, the CDR3 is CASSDPTGSYEQYF. This chain uses TRBV25-1 with TRBJ2-7; D uncertain. The DNA ends 3 residues before the CDR3 does, and the rest of the CDR3 is filled in from the germline J gene. This CDR3 has 14 residues. Looked up from germline, CDR1 is MGHDK and CDR2 is SYGVNS. V was cut by 3 bases and J by 1 base, with 10 bases left in between.

Note on this clone: The read ends 3 residues shy of where the CDR3 ends; the end is completed using the germline J gene. The genes are TRBV10-3 and TRBJ2-5; 9 nucleotides line up with TRBD2. Germline CDR1 and CDR2: ENHRY and SYGVKD. V shed 5 bases and J 0 bases; nucleotides not matched to a gene: 4. This CDR3 comprises 15 residues. The CDR3 spells CAISLTSGNQETQYF. Incomplete CDR3 DNA: TGTGCCATCAGTCTGACTAGCGGAAACCAAGAGACC.

Comments on this clone: The sequence runs out 3 residues before the end of the CDR3; the remainder is reconstructed from the germline J gene. J is TRBJ2-3 and V is TRBV5-4; a weak D match, TRBD1 (6 bases). Germline CDR1 and CDR2: SGHNT and YYREEE (reference sequence). Trimming removed 2 bases from V and 2 bases from J, with 12 bases in between. This CDR3 has 15 amino acids. CDR3 DNA, as far as it was read: TGTGCCAGCAGCTTTAACTTGGGGGCCACAGATACG. Protein product: CASSFNLGATDT. The CDR3 in full is CASSFNLGATDTQYF.

As regards this clone: The read gets to within 3 residues of the CDR3 end, and the germline J gene fills in the rest. J is TRBJ2-7 and V is TRBV12-3 or TRBV12-4; 7 bases agree with TRBD2. CDR3 length: 15 amino acids. J was trimmed by 1 base and V by 1 base; bases with no gene match: 4. The CDR3 region is CASSLGGGGSYEQYF. The sequenced part of the CDR3 DNA is TGTGCCAGCAGTTTAGGGGGGGGTGGATCCTACGAG.

The sequenced part of the CDR3 DNA is TGTGCCAGCAGCTTGTGGATTTCGCGGTCACCC. Translated: CASSLWISRSP. The whole CDR3 region reads CASSLWISRSPLHF. The chain recombines TRBV5-6 with TRBJ1-6; D remains unclear. Read data end 3 residues before the CDR3 end; the end is taken from the germline J gene. Trimming left V 1 base short and J 10 bases short, with 12 bases between. The length of the CDR3 is 14 residues. The germline CDR1 and CDR2 sequences are SGHDT and YYEEEE.

On this clone: The CDR3 is cut off 3 residues early in the read; its end comes from the germline J gene. The J gene is TRBJ2-1, the V gene TRBV20-1; 9 positions agree with TRBD2. Per the germline V gene, CDR1 is DFQATT and CDR2 is SNEGSKA (reference sequence). The CDR3 consists of 17 residues. V shed 2 bases, J shed 5 bases, and the junction held 13 bases outside the gene matches. This chain's CDR3 is CSARWGASGIGDNEQFF. The covered CDR3 bases are TGCAGTGCTAGATGGGGGGCTAGCGGGATTGGGGACAATGAG.

For this clone: The read comes to an end 3 residues before the CDR3 does, leaving the germline J gene to fill in the end. The J gene is TRBJ2-1, the V gene TRBV19, with 8 bases matching TRBD2. This CDR3 is built from 15 residues. The J segment lost 4 bases and the V segment lost 5 bases, leaving 7 bases of the junction unmatched. Germline assignment: CDR1 LNHDA and CDR2 SQIVND (reference sequence). CDR3 in amino acids: CASSSSGTSYNEQFF. The covered CDR3 bases are TGTGCCAGTAGTTCGTCCGGGACTAGTTACAATGAG.

Worth noting for this clone: Sequencing ends 3 residues short of the CDR3 end; the germline J gene provides the rest. This chain connects TRBV20-1 to TRBJ1-6, with D possibly being TRBD1 (5 bases). In germline, CDR1 is DFQATT, CDR2 SNEGSKA (reference sequence). The CDR3 totals 13 residues. Trimming left V 4 bases short and J 7 bases short, with 11 bases between. The CDR3 bases that were read are TGCAGTGCTACAGGCCCAGGGAATTCACCC. It codes for CSATGPGNSP. The whole CDR3 reads CSATGPGNSPLHF.

In the case of this clone: The observed sequence ends 3 residues before the CDR3 terminus, with the missing tail filled in from the germline J gene. This chain joins TRBV20-1 and TRBJ2-3; tentatively, D is TRBD2 (6 bases). The V and J ends lost 4 bases and 0 bases respectively, with 11 bases between them. This CDR3 has 14 amino acids. Germline loops: CDR1 DFQATT, CDR2 SNEGSKA (reference sequence). The CDR3 protein is CSANGGVSTDTQYF. CDR3 DNA (partial): TGCAGTGCTAACGGCGGGGTGAGCACAGATACG.

On this clone: With the read ending 3 residues before the CDR3 end, the germline J gene is used to fill in that end. This chain links TRBV20-1 with TRBJ2-7; 8 positions agree with TRBD2. V lost 0 bases and J lost 2; bases outside the gene matches: 6. Germline V gene data show CDR1 as DFQATT and CDR2 as SNEGSKA (reference sequence). The CDR3 sequence is 15 residues long. The CDR3 bases that were read are TGCAGTGCTAGAGATCTAGCGGGCACCCCCTACGAG. Encoded protein: CSARDLAGTPYE. The whole CDR3 region reads CSARDLAGTPYEQYF.

With respect to this clone: From the germline J gene comes the end of the CDR3, since the read stops 3 residues before it. This sample includes further DNA sequences coding for the same CDR3. The rearrangement links TRBV18 to TRBJ1-2; possibly TRBD1 for D (5 bases). The germline V gene has CDR1 KGHSH and CDR2 LQKENI. The CDR3 covers 18 residues. CDR3 bases read: TGTGCCAGCTCACCCCGAACAGTAGCGGGAGGGCAGGGCAATGAC. It is translated as CASSPRTVAGGQGND. The complete CDR3 sequence is CASSPRTVAGGQGNDYTF.

With regard to this clone: The read falls 3 residues short of the CDR3 end, and the missing part is taken from the germline J gene. The V gene is TRBV11-2, the J gene TRBJ2-6; D gene ambiguous. This CDR3 spans 15 amino acids. With 2 bases removed from V and 0 bases from J, the gap between germline ends came to 5 bases. CDR1 is SGHAT, CDR2 FQNNGV, per germline. The CDR3 reads CASSLRASGANVLTF. The CDR3 bases that were read are TGTGCCAGCAGCTTAAGGGCCTCTGGGGCCAACGTC.

With respect to this clone: The DNA ends 3 residues before the CDR3 does, and the rest of the CDR3 is filled in from the germline J gene. This sequence joins TRBV20-1 and TRBJ2-1, with D unresolved. Trimming took 6 bases from V and 1 from J, leaving 13 bases between them. The CDR3 totals 14 residues. CDR1 and CDR2 from the germline V gene are DFQATT and SNEGSKA (reference sequence). CDR3 protein: CSALRRISYNEQFF. The sequenced CDR3 bases are TGCAGTGCCTTGCGGCGCATTTCCTACAATGAG.

Remarks on this clone: The read finishes 3 residues shy of the CDR3 end, and the germline J gene is used to complete it. The chain joins TRBV7-9 to TRBJ1-2; D not certain. V lost 4 bases and J 1 base, leaving 7 bases between the germline ends. Germline values: CDR1 SEHNR, CDR2 FQNEAQ (reference sequence). CDR3 size: 13 residues. The CDR3 here is CASSSQLNYGYTF. The covered CDR3 bases are TGTGCCAGCAGCTCCCAACTTAACTATGGC.

Notes on this clone: The read comes to an end 3 residues before the CDR3 does, leaving the germline J gene to fill in the end. The chain joins TRBV5-1 to TRBJ2-3; TRBD1 matches 7 bases. The length of the CDR3 is 14 residues. Germline V gene data show CDR1 as SGHRS and CDR2 as YFSETQ. The CDR3: CASRPGTDQETQYF. The CDR3 DNA, read in part, is TGCGCCAGCAGACCCGGGACAGACCAAGAGACG.

On this clone: The read gets to within 3 residues of the CDR3 end, and the germline J gene fills in the rest. This chain links TRBV11-3 with TRBJ2-3; the D gene is possibly TRBD1 (6 bases). Between the trimmed V and J ends, which lost 4 bases and 2 bases, there was a span of 13 bases. CDR1 and CDR2 (germline): SGHNT, YENEEA. The CDR3 length is 15 residues. The CDR3 loop is CASSSTGTPTDTQYF. The covered CDR3 bases are TGTGCCAGCAGCTCTACCGGGACACCCACAGATACG.

CDR3 DNA (partial): TGCAGTGCTAGTCAAACAGGGAATCAGCCC. It encodes CSASQTGNQP. The entire CDR3 is CSASQTGNQPQHF. This sequence joins TRBV20-1 and TRBJ1-5; D is possibly TRBD1 (6 bases). Coverage ceases 3 residues before the CDR3 finishes, and the germline J gene fills in the end. The CDR3 has 13 residues. Germline V gene lookup returns CDR1 DFQATT and CDR2 SNEGSKA (reference sequence). V was cut by 3 bases and J by 4 bases, with 10 bases left in between.

Notes on this clone: The missing CDR3 end, 3 residues past where the read stops, is filled in from the germline J gene. V gene TRBV20-1 combines with J gene TRBJ1-6, with D tentatively TRBD1 (5 bases). This CDR3 is 12 amino acids long. Germline V gene data show CDR1 as DFQATT and CDR2 as SNEGSKA (reference sequence). Between the trimmed V and J ends, which lost 0 bases and 9 bases, there was a span of 6 bases. This CDR3 reads CSARDRVSPLHF. The sequenced CDR3 bases are TGCAGTGCTAGAGACAGGGTTTCACCC.

Regarding this clone: The read is 3 residues too short to cover the CDR3 end, so that end is filled in from the germline J gene. The chain joins TRBV30 to TRBJ2-4; D may be TRBD2 (5 bases). This CDR3 region has 12 residues. Germline V lookup: CDR1 GTSNPN, CDR2 SVGIG (reference sequence). CDR3 residues: CAWTGAGDTQYF. The DNA read from the CDR3 is TGTGCCTGGACGGGCGCGGGCGATACT.

Concerning this clone: The sequence runs out 3 residues before the end of the CDR3; the remainder is reconstructed from the germline J gene. The chain joins TRBV5-4 to TRBJ2-1, with 8 bases lining up with TRBD1. This CDR3 spans 15 amino acids. Germline CDR1 SGHNT, CDR2 YYREEE (reference sequence). Trimming took 3 bases from V and 5 from J; bases not matched to a gene: 7. The CDR3 sequence is CASSSLGQGHNEQFF. The sequenced CDR3 bases are TGTGCCAGCAGCTCACTCGGACAGGGTCACAATGAG.

Concerning this clone: The read terminates 3 residues before the CDR3 end, so the remaining end is supplied by the germline J gene. The V and J genes are TRBV5-1 and TRBJ2-1, with 14 bases identical to TRBD2. Unmatched junction bases numbered 1, after V lost 1 base and J lost 4 bases. This CDR3 spans 16 amino acids. Germline-derived CDR1 and CDR2 are SGHRS and YFSETQ. The sequenced part of the CDR3 DNA is TGCGCCAGCAGCTTGAGACTAGCGGGGGGGTACAATGAG. Translating gives CASSLRLAGGYNE. The CDR3 as a whole reads CASSLRLAGGYNEQFF. Full variable domain (outside the CDR3, taken from reference TRBV5-1 and TRBJ2-1): KAGVTQTPRYLIKTRGQQVTLSCSPISGHRSVSWYQQTPGQGLQFLFEYFSETQRNKGNFPGRFSGRQFSNSRSEMNVSTLELGDSALYLCASSLRLAGGYNEQFFGPGTRLTVL.

The CDR3 here is CAWRGTRMGGYTF. The CDR3 DNA, read in part, is TGTGCCTGGAGGGGAACTAGGATGGGGGGC. The chain uses TRBV30 and TRBJ1-2; D ambiguous. The CDR3 end lies 3 residues beyond the end of the read and is filled in from the germline J gene. There are 13 residues in the CDR3. Germline V gene sequence: CDR1 GTSNPN, CDR2 SVGIG (reference sequence).

As regards this clone: The read gets to within 3 residues of the CDR3 end, and the germline J gene fills in the rest. This sequence joins TRBV11-2 and TRBJ2-1; 10 bases are shared with TRBD2. Germline V lookup: CDR1 SGHAT, CDR2 FQNNGV. CDR3 length equals 14 residues. V lost 5 bases, J lost 7 bases, and 5 bases stayed unmatched. The CDR3 reads CASSTLAGGNEQFF. The sequenced CDR3 bases are TGTGCCAGCAGCACATTAGCGGGAGGAAATGAG.

The CDR3 protein is CASSPSGRRTYEQYF. The covered CDR3 bases are TGTGCCAGCAGCCCAAGCGGGAGGAGGACCTACGAG. The chain carries TRBV7-9 and TRBJ2-7; 9 bases line up with TRBD2. The read ends 3 residues shy of where the CDR3 ends; the end is completed using the germline J gene. CDR1 is SEHNR and CDR2 is FQNEAQ in the germline V gene (reference sequence). There are 15 residues in the CDR3. The V segment lost 5 bases and the J segment 2 bases; nucleotides outside the gene matches: 7. Together with reference TRBV7-9 and TRBJ2-7, the CDR3 gives the full variable domain: DTGVSQNPRHKITKRGQNVTFRCDPISEHNRLYWYRQTLGQGPEFLTYFQNEAQLEKSRLLSDRFSAERPKGSFSTLEIQRTEQGDSAMYLCASSPSGRRTYEQYFGPGTRLTVT.

Worth noting for this clone: The read stops 3 residues short of the end of the CDR3; the missing end is completed from the germline J gene. The chain couples TRBV20-1 to TRBJ2-1; 7 nucleotides align to TRBD2. The V and J ends lost 6 bases and 6 bases, in that order; junction bases with no gene match: 5. The CDR3 length is 12 residues. CDR1 is DFQATT, CDR2 SNEGSKA, per germline (reference sequence). CDR3 in amino acids: CSAWTRGNEQFF. Incomplete CDR3 DNA: TGCAGTGCGTGGACTAGGGGCAATGAG.

About this clone: With the read ending 3 residues before the CDR3 end, the germline J gene is used to fill in that end. This sequence joins TRBV5-6 and TRBJ1-2; 7 nucleotides align to TRBD1. Germline V gene data show CDR1 as SGHDT and CDR2 as YYEEEE. There are 14 residues in the CDR3. The CDR3 protein is CASTLDRIQETYTF. The sequenced CDR3 bases are TGTGCCAGCACCCTGGACAGGATCCAAGAGACC.